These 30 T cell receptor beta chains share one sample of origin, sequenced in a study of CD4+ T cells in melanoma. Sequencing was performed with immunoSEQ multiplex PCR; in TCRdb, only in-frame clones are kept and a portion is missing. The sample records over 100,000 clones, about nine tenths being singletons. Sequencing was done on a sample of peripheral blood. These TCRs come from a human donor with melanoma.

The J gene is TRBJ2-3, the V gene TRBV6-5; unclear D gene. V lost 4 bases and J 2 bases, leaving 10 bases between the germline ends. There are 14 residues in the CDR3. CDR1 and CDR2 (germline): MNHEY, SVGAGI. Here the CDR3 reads CASSLGSYTDTQYF. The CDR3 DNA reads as TGTGCCAGCAGTTTAGGCAGCTACACAGATACGCAGTATTTT.

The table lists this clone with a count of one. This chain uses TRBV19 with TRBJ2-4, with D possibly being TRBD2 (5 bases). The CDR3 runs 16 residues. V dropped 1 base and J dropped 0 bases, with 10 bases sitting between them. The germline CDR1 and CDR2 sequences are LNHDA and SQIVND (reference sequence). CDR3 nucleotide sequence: TGTGCCAGTAGTATAGGGGGTGGACTAGCCAAAAACATTCAGTACTTC. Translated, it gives CASSIGGGLAKNIQYF.

Written as DNA, the CDR3 is TGTGCCAGCAGCCTAGCGGGGGCTGGAGATACGCAGTATTTT. Protein: CASSLAGAGDTQYF. The rearrangement joins TRBV14 to TRBJ2-3; 9 positions match TRBD2. The V segment lost 4 bases and the J segment 5 bases; nucleotides outside the gene matches: 4. Germline V gives CDR1 SGHDN, CDR2 FVKESK. CDR3 length: 14 amino acids.

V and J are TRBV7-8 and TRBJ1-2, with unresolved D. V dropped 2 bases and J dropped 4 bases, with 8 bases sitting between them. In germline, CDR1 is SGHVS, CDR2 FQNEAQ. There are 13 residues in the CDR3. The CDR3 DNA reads TGTGCCAGCAGCTTAACACAGACCTATGGCTACACCTTC. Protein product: CASSLTQTYGYTF.

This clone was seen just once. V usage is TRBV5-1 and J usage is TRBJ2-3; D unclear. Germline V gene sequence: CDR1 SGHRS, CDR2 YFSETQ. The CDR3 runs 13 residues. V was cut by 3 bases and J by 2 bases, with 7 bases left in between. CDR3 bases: TGCGCCAGCAGCTGGTCAGACACAGATACGCAGTATTTT. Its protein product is CASSWSDTDTQYF.

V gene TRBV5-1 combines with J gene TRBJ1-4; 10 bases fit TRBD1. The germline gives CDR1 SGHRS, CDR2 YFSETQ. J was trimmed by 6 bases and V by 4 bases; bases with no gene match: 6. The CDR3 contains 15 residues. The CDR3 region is CASSATGTGDEKLFF. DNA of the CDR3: TGCGCCAGCAGCGCTACCGGGACAGGGGATGAAAAACTGTTTTTT. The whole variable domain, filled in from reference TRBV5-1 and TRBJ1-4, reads KAGVTQTPRYLIKTRGQQVTLSCSPISGHRSVSWYQQTPGQGLQFLFEYFSETQRNKGNFPGRFSGRQFSNSRSEMNVSTLELGDSALYLCASSATGTGDEKLFFGSGTQLSVL.

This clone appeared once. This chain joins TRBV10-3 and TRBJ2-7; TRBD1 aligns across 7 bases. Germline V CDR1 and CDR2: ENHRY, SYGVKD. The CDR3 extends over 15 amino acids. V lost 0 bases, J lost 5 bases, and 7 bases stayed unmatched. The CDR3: CAISESQDRSHEQYF. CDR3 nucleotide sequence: TGTGCCATCAGTGAGTCTCAGGACAGGTCTCACGAGCAGTACTTC.

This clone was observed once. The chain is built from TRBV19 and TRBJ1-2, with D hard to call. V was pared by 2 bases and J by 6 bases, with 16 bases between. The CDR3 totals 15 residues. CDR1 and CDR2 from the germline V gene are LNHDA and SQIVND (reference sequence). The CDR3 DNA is TGTGCCAGTAGTATAAGGAGAGAGGTATTTGATGGCTACACCTTC. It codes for CASSIRREVFDGYTF.

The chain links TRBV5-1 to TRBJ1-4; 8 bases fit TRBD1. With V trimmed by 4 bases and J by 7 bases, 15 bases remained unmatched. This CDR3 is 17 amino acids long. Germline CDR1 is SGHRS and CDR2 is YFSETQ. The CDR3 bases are TGCGCCAGCAGCACCGGACCTCAGGGGGCAGGGGGTGAAAAACTGTTTTTT. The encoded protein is CASSTGPQGAGGEKLFF.

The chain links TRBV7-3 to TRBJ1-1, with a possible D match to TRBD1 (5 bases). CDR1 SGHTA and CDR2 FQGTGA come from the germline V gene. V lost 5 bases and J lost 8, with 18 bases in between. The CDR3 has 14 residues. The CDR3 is CASSRGGRAGEAFF. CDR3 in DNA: TGTGCCAGCAGCCGCGGGGGGAGGGCAGGCGAAGCTTTCTTT.

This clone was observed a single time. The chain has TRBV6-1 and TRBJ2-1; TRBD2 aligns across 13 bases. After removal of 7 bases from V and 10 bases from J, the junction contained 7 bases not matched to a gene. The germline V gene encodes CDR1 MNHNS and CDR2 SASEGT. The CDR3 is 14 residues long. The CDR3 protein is CASTRTSGSGEQFF. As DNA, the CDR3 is TGTGCCAGCACCCGGACTAGCGGGAGTGGCGAGCAGTTCTTC.

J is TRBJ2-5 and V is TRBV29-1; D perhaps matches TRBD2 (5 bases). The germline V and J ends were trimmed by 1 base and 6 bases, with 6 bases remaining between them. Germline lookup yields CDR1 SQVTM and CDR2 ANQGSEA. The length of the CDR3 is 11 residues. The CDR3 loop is CSVEAGKTQYF. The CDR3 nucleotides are TGCAGCGTTGAAGCGGGAAAGACCCAGTACTTC.

As DNA, the CDR3 is TGCAGTGCTAGGGTACAGAGCGACAGGACCTTC. Encoded protein: CSARVQSDRTF. The chain combines TRBV20-1 with TRBJ1-2; possibly TRBD1 for D (6 bases). CDR1 and CDR2 from the germline V gene are DFQATT and SNEGSKA (reference sequence). This CDR3 spans 11 amino acids. Deletions cut 3 bases from V and 14 bases from J, with 16 bases between.

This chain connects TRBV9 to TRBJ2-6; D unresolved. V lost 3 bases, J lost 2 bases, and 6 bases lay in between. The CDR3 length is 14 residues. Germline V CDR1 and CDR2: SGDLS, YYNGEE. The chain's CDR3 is CASSAGPGANVLTF. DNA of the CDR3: TGTGCCAGCAGCGCAGGCCCTGGGGCCAACGTCCTGACTTTC.

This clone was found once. CDR3 sequence (DNA): TGTGCCAGTAGTATGCTCCATGGCTACACCTTC. As protein: CASSMLHGYTF. V usage is TRBV19 and J usage is TRBJ1-2; no firm D call. This CDR3 spans 11 amino acids. V lost 3 bases and J lost 6, with 5 bases in between. Germline CDR1 reads LNHDA; CDR2 reads SQIVND (reference sequence).

CDR3 DNA sequence: TGTGCCAGCAGTTTAGGGGTCTGGGGCTACACCTTC. Its protein product is CASSLGVWGYTF. The genes are TRBV28 and TRBJ1-2; no clear D. Germline CDR1 is MDHEN and CDR2 is SYDVKM. The CDR3 length is 12 residues. V was pared by 2 bases and J by 8 bases, with 9 bases between.

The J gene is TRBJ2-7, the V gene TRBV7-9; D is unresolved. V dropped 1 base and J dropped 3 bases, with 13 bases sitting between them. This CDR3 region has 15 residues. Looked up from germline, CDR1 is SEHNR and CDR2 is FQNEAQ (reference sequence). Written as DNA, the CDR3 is TGTGCCAGCAGCTTAGATTCTATTCTCGTCTACGAGCAGTACTTC. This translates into CASSLDSILVYEQYF.

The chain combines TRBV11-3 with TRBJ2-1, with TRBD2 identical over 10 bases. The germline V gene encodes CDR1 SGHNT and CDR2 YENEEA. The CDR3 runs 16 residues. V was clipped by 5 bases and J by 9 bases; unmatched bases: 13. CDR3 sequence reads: CASSKSGGARIFEQFF. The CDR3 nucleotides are TGTGCCAGCAGCAAAAGCGGGGGGGCCCGTATTTTTGAGCAGTTCTTC.

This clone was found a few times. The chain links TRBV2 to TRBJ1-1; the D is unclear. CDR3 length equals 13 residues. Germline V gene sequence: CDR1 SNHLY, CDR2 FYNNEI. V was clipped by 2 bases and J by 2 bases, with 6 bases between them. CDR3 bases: TGTGCCAGCAGTGAACAGCTAAACACTGAAGCTTTCTTT. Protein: CASSEQLNTEAFF.

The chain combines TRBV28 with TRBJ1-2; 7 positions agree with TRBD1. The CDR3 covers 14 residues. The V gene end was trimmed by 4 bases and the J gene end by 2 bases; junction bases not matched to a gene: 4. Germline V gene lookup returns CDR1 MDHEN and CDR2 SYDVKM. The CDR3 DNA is TGTGCCAGCAGTTCCGGGACAGACAACTATGGCTACACCTTC. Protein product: CASSSGTDNYGYTF.

CDR3 DNA: TGCGCCAGCAGCCAAGATCTGCTAGCGGGAAGCTCCTACAATGAGCAGTTCTTC. Residues: CASSQDLLAGSSYNEQFF. The chain recombines TRBV4-3 with TRBJ2-1, with 9 bases fitting TRBD2. V was clipped by 0 bases and J by 0 bases; unmatched bases: 6. CDR3 length: 18 amino acids. Germline-derived CDR1 and CDR2 are LGHNA and YSLEER.

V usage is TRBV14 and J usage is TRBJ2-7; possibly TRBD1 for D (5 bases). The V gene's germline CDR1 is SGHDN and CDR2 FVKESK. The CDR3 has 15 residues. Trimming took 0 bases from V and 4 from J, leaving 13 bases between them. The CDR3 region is CASSQDWARAYEQYF. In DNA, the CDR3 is TGTGCCAGCAGCCAAGATTGGGCCAGGGCGTACGAGCAGTACTTC.

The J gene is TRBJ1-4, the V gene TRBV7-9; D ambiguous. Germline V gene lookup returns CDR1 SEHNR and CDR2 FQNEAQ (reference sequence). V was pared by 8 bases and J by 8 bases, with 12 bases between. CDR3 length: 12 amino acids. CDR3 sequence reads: CASGRALEKLFF. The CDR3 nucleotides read TGTGCCAGCGGGAGGGCGCTGGAAAAACTGTTTTTT.

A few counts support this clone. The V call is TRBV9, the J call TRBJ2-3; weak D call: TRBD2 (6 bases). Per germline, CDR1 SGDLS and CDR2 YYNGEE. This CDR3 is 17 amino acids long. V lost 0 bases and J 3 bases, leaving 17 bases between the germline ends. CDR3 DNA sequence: TGTGCCAGCAGCGTAGTGGGGGAGGCTAGGGTTACAGATACGCAGTATTTT. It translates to CASSVVGEARVTDTQYF.

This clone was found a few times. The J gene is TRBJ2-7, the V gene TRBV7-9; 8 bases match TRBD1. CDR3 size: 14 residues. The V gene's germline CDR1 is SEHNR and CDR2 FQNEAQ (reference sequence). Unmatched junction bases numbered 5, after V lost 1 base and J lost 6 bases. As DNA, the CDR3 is TGTGCCAGCAGCTTAGGGGACAGGCAGGGCGAGCAGTACTTC. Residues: CASSLGDRQGEQYF.

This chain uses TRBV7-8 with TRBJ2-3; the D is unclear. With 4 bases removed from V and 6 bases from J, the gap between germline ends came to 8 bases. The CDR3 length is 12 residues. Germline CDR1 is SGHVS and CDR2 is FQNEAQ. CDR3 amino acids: CASSSQSDTQYF. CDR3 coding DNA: TGTGCCAGCAGCTCCCAGTCGGATACGCAGTATTTT.

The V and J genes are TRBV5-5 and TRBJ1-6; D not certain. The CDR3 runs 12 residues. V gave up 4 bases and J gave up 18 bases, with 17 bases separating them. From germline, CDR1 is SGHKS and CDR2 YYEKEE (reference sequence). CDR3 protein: CASSPPGSFSHF. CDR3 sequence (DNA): TGTGCCAGCAGCCCCCCGGGGAGCTTCTCCCACTTT.

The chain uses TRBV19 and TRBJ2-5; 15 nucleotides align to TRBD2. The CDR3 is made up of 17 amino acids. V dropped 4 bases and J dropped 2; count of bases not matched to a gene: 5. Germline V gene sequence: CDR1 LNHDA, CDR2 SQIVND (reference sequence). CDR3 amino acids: CASSTPGLAGGQETQYF. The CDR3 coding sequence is TGTGCCAGTAGTACCCCGGGACTAGCGGGGGGACAAGAGACCCAGTACTTC.

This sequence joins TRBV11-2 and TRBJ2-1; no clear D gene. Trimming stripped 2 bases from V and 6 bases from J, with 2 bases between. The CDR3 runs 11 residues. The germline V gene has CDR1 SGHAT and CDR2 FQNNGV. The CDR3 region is CASSLLNEQFF. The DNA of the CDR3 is TGTGCCAGCAGCTTACTCAATGAGCAGTTCTTC. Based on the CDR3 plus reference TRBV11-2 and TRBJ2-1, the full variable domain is EAGVAQSPRYKIIEKRQSVAFWCNPISGHATLYWYQQILGQGPKLLIQFQNNGVVDDSQLPKDRFSAERLKGVDSTLKIQPAKLEDSAVYLCASSLLNEQFFGPGTRLTVL.

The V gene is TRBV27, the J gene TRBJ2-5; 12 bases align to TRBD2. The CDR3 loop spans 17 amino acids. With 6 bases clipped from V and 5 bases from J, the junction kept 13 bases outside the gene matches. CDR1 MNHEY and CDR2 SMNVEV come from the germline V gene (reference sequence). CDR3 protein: CASSQEGSSGGAETQYF. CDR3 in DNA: TGTGCCAGCAGCCAAGAAGGGTCTAGCGGGGGGGCTGAGACCCAGTACTTC.